This TCR beta chain was captured in a study of T-cell memory formation after mild COVID-19. V lost 3 bases and J lost 5; bases outside the gene matches: 8. The germline CDR1 and CDR2 sequences are MGHRA and YSYEKL. The CDR3 runs to 16 residues. TCRdb reprocessed the 5' RACE reads with MiXCR, giving one entry per CDR3 protein. The sample holds over 300,000 distinct CDR3 sequences, roughly 20% seen once. The origin of this receptor is a man aged 18 to 30 who had mild COVID-19 (a few samples of this study predate the infection). Cell type and time point are not known. This rearrangement joins TRBV4-1 to TRBJ2-5; 11 bases are shared with TRBD2. The sample was PBMCs or a T cell subset sorted from them (not recorded which). CDR3 bases: TGCGCCAGCAGCCAGGGTAGCGGGGGGGCTCGGGAGACCCAGTACTTC. This codes for CASSQGSGGARETQYF.